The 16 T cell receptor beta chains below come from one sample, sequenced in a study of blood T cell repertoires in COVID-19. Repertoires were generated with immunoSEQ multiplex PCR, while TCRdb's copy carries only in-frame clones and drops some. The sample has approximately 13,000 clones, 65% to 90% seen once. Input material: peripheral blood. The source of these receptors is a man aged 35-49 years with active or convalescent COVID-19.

The DNA for the CDR3 is TGTGCCAGCAGCAAAGAGACCGGGACAGGGACTTCCTACGAGCAGTACTTC. Translation gives CASSKETGTGTSYEQYF. This chain joins TRBV21-1 and TRBJ2-7; the table's TRBD1 call for D was not verified on the DNA. TRBV21-1 is a known pseudogene. The CDR3 spans 17 residues.

CDR3 sequence: CASSLDRMVGEQYF. CDR3 sequence (DNA): TGTGCCAGCAGCTTGGACAGGATGGTTGGGGAGCAGTACTTC. The rearrangement uses TRBV7-2 and TRBJ2-7; 7 bases are shared with TRBD1. V shed 3 bases, J shed 7 bases, and the junction held 9 bases outside the gene matches. CDR3 length: 14 residues. Germline values: CDR1 SGHTA, CDR2 FQGNSA.

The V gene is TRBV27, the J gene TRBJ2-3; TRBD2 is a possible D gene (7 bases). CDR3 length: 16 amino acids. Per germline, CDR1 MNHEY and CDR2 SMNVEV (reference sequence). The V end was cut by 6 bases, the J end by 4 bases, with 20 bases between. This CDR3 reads CASRPRGGPLADTQYF. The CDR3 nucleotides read TGTGCCAGCAGGCCCAGGGGAGGGCCATTAGCAGATACGCAGTATTTT.

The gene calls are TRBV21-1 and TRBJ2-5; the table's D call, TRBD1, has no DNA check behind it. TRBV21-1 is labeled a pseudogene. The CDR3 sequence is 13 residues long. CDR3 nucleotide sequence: TGTGCCAGCAGCAAAGGGCGGGACAGGGACCAGTACTTC. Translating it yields CASSKGRDRDQYF.

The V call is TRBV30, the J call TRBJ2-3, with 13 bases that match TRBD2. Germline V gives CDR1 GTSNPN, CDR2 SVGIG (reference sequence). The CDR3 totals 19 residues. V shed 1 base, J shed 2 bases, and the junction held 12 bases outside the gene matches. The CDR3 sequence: CAWSDPPLTSGRVTDTQYF. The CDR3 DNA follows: TGTGCCTGGAGTGACCCCCCCCTAACTAGCGGGAGGGTCACAGATACGCAGTATTTT.

In nucleotides, the CDR3 is TGCAGCGTTGAAGGAGGAGAAACCGGGGAAGATACGCAGTATTTT. This codes for CSVEGGETGEDTQYF. The chain employs TRBV29-1 and TRBJ2-3, with a weak D call TRBD2 (5 bases). The V gene lost 1 base and the J gene lost 5 bases, with 16 bases spanning the gap. Per the germline V gene, CDR1 is SQVTM and CDR2 is ANQGSEA. The CDR3 consists of 15 residues.

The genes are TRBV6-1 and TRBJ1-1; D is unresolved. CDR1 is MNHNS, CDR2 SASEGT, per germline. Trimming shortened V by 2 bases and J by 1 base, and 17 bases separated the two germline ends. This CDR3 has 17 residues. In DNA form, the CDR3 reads TGTGCCAGCAGTGAATCAGCGGACCACTTTGAGAACACTGAAGCTTTCTTT. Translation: CASSESADHFENTEAFF.

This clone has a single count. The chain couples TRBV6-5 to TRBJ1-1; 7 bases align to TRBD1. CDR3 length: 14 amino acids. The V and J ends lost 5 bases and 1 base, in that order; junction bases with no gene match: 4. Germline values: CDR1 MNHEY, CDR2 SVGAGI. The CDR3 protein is CASSKGQPNTEAFF. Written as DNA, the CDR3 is TGTGCCAGCAGTAAGGGACAGCCGAACACTGAAGCTTTCTTT.

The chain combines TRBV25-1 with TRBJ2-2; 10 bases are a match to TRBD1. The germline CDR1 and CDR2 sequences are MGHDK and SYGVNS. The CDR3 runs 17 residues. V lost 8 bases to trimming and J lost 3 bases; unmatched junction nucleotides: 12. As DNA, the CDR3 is TGTGCCAGCCAAGATAAGACAGGGGGCGCAGACACCGGGGAGCTGTTTTTT. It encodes CASQDKTGGADTGELFF.

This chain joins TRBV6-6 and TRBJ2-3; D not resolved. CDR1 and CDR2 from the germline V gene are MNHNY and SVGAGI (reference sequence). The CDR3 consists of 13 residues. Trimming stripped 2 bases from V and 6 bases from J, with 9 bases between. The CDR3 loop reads CASSYQKPDTQYF. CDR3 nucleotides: TGTGCCAGCAGTTACCAGAAACCGGATACGCAGTATTTT.

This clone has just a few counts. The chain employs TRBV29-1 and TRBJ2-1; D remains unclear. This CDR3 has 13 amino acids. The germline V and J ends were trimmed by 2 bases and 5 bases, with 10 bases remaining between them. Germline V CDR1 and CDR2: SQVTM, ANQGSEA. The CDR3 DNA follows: TGCAGCGTTGAACCGGGTGTCAACAATGAGCAGTTCTTC. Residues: CSVEPGVNNEQFF.

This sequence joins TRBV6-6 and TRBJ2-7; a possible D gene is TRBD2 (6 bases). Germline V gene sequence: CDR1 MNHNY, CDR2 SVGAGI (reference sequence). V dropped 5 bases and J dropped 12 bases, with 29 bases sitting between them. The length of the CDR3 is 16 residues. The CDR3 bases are TGTGCCAGCAGTAGCCCCCCGGGACTGGGGGAGTATGTACGGTACTTC. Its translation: CASSSPPGLGEYVRYF.

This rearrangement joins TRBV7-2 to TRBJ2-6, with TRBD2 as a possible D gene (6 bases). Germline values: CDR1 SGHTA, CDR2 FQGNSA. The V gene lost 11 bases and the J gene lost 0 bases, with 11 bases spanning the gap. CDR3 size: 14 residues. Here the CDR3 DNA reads TGTGCCGGTAGCGGATTCTCTGGGGCCAACGTCCTGACTTTC. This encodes CAGSGFSGANVLTF.

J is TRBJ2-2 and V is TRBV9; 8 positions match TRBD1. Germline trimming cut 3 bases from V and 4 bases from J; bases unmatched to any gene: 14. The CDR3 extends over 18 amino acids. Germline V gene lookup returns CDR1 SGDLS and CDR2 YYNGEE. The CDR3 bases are TGTGCCAGCAGCGCCCCGGGTAGAGACAGGGGATCCACCGGGGAGCTGTTTTTT. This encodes CASSAPGRDRGSTGELFF.

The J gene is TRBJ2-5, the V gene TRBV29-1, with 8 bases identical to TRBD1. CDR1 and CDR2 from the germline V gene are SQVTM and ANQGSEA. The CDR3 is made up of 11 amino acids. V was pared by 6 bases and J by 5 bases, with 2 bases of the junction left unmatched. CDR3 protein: CSVWTGETQYF. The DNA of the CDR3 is TGCAGCGTGTGGACAGGGGAGACCCAGTACTTC.

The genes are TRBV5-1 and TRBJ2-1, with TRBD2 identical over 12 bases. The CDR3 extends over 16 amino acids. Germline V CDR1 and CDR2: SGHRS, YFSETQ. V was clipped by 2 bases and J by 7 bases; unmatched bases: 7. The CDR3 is CASSFQLAGGLNEQFF. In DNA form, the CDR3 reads TGCGCCAGCAGCTTCCAGCTAGCGGGGGGGCTGAATGAGCAGTTCTTC.